The sequence of this T cell receptor (beta chain) was determined in a study of blood T cell repertoires in COVID-19. Study as a whole: Italy, Spain and the United States were the sources of the convalescent and acute COVID-19 samples.

Source study methods: The assay estimated nucleated cells by amplifying reference gene primers. Some clones are missing from TCRdb's copy, which holds only in-frame ones; the method was immunoSEQ multiplex PCR. V, J and clone size reflect that table, while D and trimming were determined from the DNA. The table includes hundreds of thousands of clones, 70% to 90% detected once. The participants were between about 18 and 89 years old and came from roughly 25 US areas. Grouping used clinical history reported by participants in a survey and questionnaire. Between the trimmed V and J ends, which lost 6 bases and 6 bases, there was a span of 7 bases. CDR3 length: 11 residues. Germline V lookup: CDR1 SGHRS, CDR2 YFSETQ.

The sample was PBMCs or T cells enriched from blood (not recorded which). This sequence originates from a woman in her fifties or sixties in a cohort exposed to, infected with or recovered from COVID-19 (not recorded which). The chain couples TRBV5-1 to TRBJ2-1, with a tentative D call TRBD2 (6 bases). CDR3 region: CASTSANEQFF. The CDR3 DNA is TGCGCCAGCACTAGCGCCAATGAGCAGTTCTTC.